The text below deals with one TCR beta chain. Between the trimmed V and J ends, which lost 4 bases and 5 bases, there was a span of 16 bases. Germline-derived CDR1 and CDR2 are SGHKS and YYEKEE (reference sequence). The CDR3 length is 16 residues. This specimen comes from a study of patients and donors after allogeneic stem cell transplantation. TCRdb re-called the RT-PCR reads through MiXCR, storing one row per CDR3 protein. The data hold around 150,000 distinct CDR3 sequences, with 30% to 45% observed a single time. The receptor's source is a human donor who was either an allogeneic HSCT recipient or a stem cell or donor lymphocyte infusion donor (not recorded which). It is not recorded whose cells these are; they may come from a transplant donor. The specimen sequenced was blood, either unsorted or a sorted T cell fraction (not recorded which). The J gene is TRBJ1-6, the V gene TRBV5-5; the D is unclear. CDR3 residues: CASSPGPRWNNSPLHF. CDR3 DNA sequence: TGTGCCAGCAGCCCAGGACCTAGGTGGAATAATTCACCCCTCCACTTT.